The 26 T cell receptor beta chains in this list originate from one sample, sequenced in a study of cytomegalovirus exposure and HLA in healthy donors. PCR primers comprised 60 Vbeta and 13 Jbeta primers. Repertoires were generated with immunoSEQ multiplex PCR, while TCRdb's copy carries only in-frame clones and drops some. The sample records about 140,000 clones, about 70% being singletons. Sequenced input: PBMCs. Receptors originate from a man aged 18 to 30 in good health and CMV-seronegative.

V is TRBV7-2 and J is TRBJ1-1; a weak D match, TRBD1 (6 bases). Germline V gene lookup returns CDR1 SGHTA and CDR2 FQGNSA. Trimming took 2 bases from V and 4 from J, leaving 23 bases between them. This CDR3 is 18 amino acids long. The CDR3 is CASSLRVAGERVGTEAFF. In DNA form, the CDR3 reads TGTGCCAGCAGCTTAAGGGTCGCAGGGGAGAGGGTTGGCACTGAAGCTTTCTTT.

CDR3: CASSWAAYEQYF. CDR3 coding DNA: TGTGCCAGCAGCTGGGCAGCCTACGAGCAGTACTTC. The V gene is TRBV28, the J gene TRBJ2-7; no firm D call. V dropped 6 bases and J dropped 2 bases, with 8 bases sitting between them. Germline lookup yields CDR1 MDHEN and CDR2 SYDVKM. The CDR3 extends over 12 amino acids.

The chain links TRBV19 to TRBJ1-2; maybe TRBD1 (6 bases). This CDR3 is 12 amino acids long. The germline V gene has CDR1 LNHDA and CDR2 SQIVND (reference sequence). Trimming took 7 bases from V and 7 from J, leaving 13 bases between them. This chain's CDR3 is CASTSGTLGYTF. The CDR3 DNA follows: TGTGCCAGTACCTCCGGGACACTTGGCTACACCTTC. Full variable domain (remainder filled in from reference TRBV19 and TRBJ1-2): DGGITQSPKYLFRKEGQNVTLSCEQNLNHDAMYWYRQDPGQGLRLIYYSQIVNDFQKGDIAEGYSVSREKKESFPLTVTSAQKNPTAFYLCASTSGTLGYTFGSGTRLTVV.

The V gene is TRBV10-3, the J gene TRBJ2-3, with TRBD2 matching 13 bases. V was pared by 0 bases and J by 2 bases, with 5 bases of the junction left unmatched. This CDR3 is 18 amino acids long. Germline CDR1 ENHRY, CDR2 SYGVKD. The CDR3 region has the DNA TGTGCCATCAGTGAGTCGTTTGGGACTAGCGGGGACACAGATACGCAGTATTTT. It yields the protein CAISESFGTSGDTDTQYF.

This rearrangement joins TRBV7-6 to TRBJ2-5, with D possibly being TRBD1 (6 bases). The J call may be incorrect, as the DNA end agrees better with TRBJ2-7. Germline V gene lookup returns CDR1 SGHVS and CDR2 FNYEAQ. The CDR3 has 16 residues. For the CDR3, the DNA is TGTGCCAGCCGCCCAGCTCCACAGGGCAATACCTACGAGCAGTACTTC. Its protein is CASRPAPQGNTYEQYF.

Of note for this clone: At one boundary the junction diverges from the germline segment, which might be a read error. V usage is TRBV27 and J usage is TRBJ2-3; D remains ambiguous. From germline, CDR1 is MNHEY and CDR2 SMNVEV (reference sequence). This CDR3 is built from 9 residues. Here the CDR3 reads CASSRSEDF. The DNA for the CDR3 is TGTGCCAGCAGCCGGAGCGAAGATTTT.

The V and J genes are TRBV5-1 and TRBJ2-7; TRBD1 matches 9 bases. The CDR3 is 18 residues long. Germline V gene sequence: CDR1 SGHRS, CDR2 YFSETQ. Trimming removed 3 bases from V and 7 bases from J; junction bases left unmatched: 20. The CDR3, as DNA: TGCGCCAGCAGCTCGTCATGGACAGGGGAACTCGGTCGTGGTGAGCAGTACTTC. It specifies CASSSSWTGELGRGEQYF.

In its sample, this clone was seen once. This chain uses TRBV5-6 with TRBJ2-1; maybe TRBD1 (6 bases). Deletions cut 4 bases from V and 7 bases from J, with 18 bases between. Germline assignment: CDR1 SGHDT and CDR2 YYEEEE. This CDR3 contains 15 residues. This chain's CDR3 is CASSLRGHYRNEQFF. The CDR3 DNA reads TGTGCCAGCAGCCTACGGGGACATTATAGAAATGAGCAGTTCTTC.

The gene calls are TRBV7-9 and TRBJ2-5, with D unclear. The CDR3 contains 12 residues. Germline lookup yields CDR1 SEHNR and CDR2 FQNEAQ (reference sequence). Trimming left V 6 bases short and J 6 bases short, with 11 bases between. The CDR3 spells CASRAALQTQYF. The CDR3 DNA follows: TGTGCCAGCAGGGCAGCGCTCCAGACCCAGTACTTC.

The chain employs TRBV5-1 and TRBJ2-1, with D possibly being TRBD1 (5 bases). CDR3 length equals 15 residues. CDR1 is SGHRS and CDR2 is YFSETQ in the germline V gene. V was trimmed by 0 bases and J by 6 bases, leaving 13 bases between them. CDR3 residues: CASSLGVGQPNEQFF. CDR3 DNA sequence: TGCGCCAGCAGCTTGGGGGTGGGGCAACCCAATGAGCAGTTCTTC. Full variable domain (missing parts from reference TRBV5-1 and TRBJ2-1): KAGVTQTPRYLIKTRGQQVTLSCSPISGHRSVSWYQQTPGQGLQFLFEYFSETQRNKGNFPGRFSGRQFSNSRSEMNVSTLELGDSALYLCASSLGVGQPNEQFFGPGTRLTVL.

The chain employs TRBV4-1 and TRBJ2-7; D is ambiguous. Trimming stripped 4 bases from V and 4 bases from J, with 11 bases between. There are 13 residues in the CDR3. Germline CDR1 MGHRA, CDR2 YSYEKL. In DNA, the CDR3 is TGCGCCAGCAGCCTCAACCCGGGTTACGAGCAGTACTTC. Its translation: CASSLNPGYEQYF.

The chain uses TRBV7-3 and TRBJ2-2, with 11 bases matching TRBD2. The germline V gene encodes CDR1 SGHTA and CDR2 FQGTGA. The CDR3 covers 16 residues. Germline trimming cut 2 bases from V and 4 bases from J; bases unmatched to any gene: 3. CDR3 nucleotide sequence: TGTGCCAGCAGCTTAGGGCTAGCGGGAGGCACCGGGGAGCTGTTTTTT. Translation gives CASSLGLAGGTGELFF.

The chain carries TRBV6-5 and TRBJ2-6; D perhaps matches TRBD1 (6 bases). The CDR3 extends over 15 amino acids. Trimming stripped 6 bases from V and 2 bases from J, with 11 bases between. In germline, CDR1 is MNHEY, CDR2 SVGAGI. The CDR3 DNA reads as TGTGCCAGCAGGGGACACCACCCTGGGGCCAACGTCCTGACTTTC. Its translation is CASRGHHPGANVLTF.

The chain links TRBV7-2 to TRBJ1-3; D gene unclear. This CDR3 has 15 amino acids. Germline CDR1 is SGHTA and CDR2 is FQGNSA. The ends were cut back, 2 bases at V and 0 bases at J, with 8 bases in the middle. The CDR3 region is CASSLTRVSGNTIYF. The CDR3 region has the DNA TGTGCCAGCAGCTTAACTAGGGTCTCTGGAAACACCATATATTTT.

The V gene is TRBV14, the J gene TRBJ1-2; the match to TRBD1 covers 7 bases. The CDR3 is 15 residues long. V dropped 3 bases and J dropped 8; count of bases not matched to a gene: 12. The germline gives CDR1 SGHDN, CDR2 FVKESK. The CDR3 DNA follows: TGTGCCAGCAGCCAGGGTCGTCAGGGGGTCGGCGGCTACACCTTC. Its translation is CASSQGRQGVGGYTF.

Written as DNA, the CDR3 is TGTGCCAGTAGTAGCTCGACGGGAGGGGGGCAAGAGACCCAGTACTTC. Residues: CASSSSTGGGQETQYF. The rearrangement links TRBV19 to TRBJ2-5; 8 nucleotides align to TRBD2. The CDR3 sequence is 16 residues long. Unmatched junction bases numbered 9, after V lost 4 bases and J lost 2 bases. Germline loops: CDR1 LNHDA, CDR2 SQIVND (reference sequence).

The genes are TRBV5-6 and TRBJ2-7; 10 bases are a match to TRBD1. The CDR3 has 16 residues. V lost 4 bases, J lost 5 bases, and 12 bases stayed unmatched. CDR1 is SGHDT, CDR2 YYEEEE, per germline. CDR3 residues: CASSPPTGGYIHEQYF. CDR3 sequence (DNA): TGTGCCAGCAGCCCCCCGACAGGGGGCTATATTCACGAGCAGTACTTC.

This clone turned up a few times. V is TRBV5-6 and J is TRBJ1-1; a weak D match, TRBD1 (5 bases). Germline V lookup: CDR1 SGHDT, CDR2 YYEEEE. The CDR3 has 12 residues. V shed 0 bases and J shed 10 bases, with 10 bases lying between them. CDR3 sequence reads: CASSLVTTGAFF. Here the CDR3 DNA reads TGTGCCAGCAGCTTGGTAACTACAGGAGCTTTCTTT.

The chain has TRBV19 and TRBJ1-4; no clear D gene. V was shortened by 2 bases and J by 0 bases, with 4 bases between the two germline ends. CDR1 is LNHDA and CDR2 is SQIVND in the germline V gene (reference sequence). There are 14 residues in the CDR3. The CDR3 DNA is TGTGCCAGTAGTATAACAACAACTAATGAAAAACTGTTTTTT. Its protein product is CASSITTTNEKLFF.

The CDR3 sequence is CASSPGLGGARETQYF. In DNA, the CDR3 is TGTGCCAGCAGCCCAGGGCTCGGGGGGGCCAGAGAGACCCAGTACTTC. V is TRBV7-3 and J is TRBJ2-5; TRBD2 matches 8 bases. Germline loops: CDR1 SGHTA, CDR2 FQGTGA. The CDR3 loop spans 16 amino acids. The V gene end was trimmed by 5 bases and the J gene end by 4 bases; junction bases not matched to a gene: 12.

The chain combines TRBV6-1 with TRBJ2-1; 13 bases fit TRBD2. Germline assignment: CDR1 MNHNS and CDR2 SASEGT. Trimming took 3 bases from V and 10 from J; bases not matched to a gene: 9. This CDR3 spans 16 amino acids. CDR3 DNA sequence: TGTGCCAGCAGTGACTGGACTAGCGGGGGAAAAGTAGAGCAGTTCTTC. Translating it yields CASSDWTSGGKVEQFF.

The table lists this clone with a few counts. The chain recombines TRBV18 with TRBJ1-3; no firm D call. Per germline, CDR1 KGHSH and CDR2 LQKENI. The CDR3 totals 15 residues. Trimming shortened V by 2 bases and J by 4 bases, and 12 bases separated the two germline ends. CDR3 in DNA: TGTGCCAGCTCACCAAGCTTAACGAAAGGAAACACCATATATTTT. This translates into CASSPSLTKGNTIYF.

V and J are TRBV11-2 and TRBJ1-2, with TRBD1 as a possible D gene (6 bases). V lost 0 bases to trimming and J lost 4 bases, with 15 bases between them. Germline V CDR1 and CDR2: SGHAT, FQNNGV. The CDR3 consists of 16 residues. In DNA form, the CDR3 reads TGTGCCAGCAGCTTAGACGGAACAGGGCTCTTCTATGGCTACACCTTC. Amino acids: CASSLDGTGLFYGYTF.

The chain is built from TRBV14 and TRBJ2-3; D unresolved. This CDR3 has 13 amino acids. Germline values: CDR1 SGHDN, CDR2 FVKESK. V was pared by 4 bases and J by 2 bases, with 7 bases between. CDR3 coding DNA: TGTGCCAGCAGCCCCTACGCCACAGATACGCAGTATTTT. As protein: CASSPYATDTQYF. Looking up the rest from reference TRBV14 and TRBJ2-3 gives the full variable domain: EAGVTQFPSHSVIEKGQTVTLRCDPISGHDNLYWYRRVMGKEIKFLLHFVKESKQDESGMPNNRFLAERTGGTYSTLKVQPAELEDSGVYFCASSPYATDTQYFGPGTRLTVL.

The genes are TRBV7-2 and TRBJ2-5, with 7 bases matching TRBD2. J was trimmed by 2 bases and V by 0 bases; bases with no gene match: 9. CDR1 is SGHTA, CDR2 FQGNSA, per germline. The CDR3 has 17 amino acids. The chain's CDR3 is CASSLAPTPGLQETQYF. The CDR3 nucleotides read TGTGCCAGCAGCTTAGCACCTACCCCGGGACTACAAGAGACCCAGTACTTC.

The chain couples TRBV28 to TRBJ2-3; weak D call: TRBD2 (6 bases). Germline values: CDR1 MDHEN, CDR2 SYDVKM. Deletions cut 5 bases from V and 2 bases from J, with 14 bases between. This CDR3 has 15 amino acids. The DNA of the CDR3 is TGTGCCAGCAGTCTTGGGGCGGGAATCACAGATACGCAGTATTTT. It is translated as CASSLGAGITDTQYF.